The 29 T cell receptor beta chains reported below all come from one sample, sequenced in a study of blood T cell repertoires in COVID-19. Sequencing used immunoSEQ multiplex PCR; TCRdb keeps in-frame clones, though not all of them. The table lists about 38,000 clones, around four fifths of them singletons. The sequenced sample was peripheral blood. These receptors originate from a man between 50 and 59 years old with active COVID-19.

A note on this clone: A junction boundary mismatches the germline segment, possibly from a read error. V gene TRBV9 combines with J gene TRBJ1-3, with 8 bases aligning to TRBD1. The CDR3 has 14 amino acids. The V gene's germline CDR1 is SGDLS and CDR2 YYNGEE. The CDR3 region is CASSGRTGKDTIYF. The CDR3 DNA is TGTGCCAGCAGCGGGAGGACAGGGAAGGACACAATATATTTT.

The chain uses TRBV5-5 and TRBJ2-2; 11 bases are a match to TRBD1. Germline values: CDR1 SGHKS, CDR2 YYEKEE (reference sequence). The CDR3 runs to 17 residues. V lost 4 bases and J lost 5; bases outside the gene matches: 10. In nucleotides, the CDR3 is TGTGCCAGCAGCCTCAGGACAGGGGGCGTATGGACCGGGGAGCTGTTTTTT. Translated, it gives CASSLRTGGVWTGELFF. The full variable domain, completed using reference TRBV5-5 and TRBJ2-2, is DAGVTQSPTHLIKTRGQQVTLRCSPISGHKSVSWYQQVLGQGPQFIFQYYEKEERGRGNFPDRFSARQFPNYSSELNVNALLLGDSALYLCASSLRTGGVWTGELFFGEGSRLTVL.

This chain connects TRBV6-4 to TRBJ2-1; possibly TRBD2 for D (6 bases). The germline V gene encodes CDR1 MRHNA and CDR2 SNTAGT. The CDR3 contains 13 residues. The germline V and J ends were trimmed by 3 bases and 5 bases, with 8 bases remaining between them. The CDR3 DNA follows: TGTGCCAGCAGTGATTGGAGGGACAATGAGCAGTTCTTC. Its translation is CASSDWRDNEQFF.

This chain uses TRBV21-1 with TRBJ1-3. TRBV21-1 is flagged as a pseudogene. This CDR3 region has 16 residues. The CDR3 here is CASSIPGVQAGNTIYF. Here the CDR3 DNA reads TGTGCCAGCAGCATCCCCGGGGTCCAAGCTGGAAACACCATATATTTT.

The genes are TRBV29-1 and TRBJ1-2, with TRBD1 as a possible D gene (5 bases). The germline gives CDR1 SQVTM, CDR2 ANQGSEA. V was trimmed by 1 base and J by 4 bases, leaving 10 bases between them. The CDR3 length is 13 residues. This chain's CDR3 is CSVEVVGGYGYTF. As DNA, the CDR3 is TGCAGCGTTGAAGTGGTGGGGGGCTATGGCTACACCTTC.

The rearrangement links TRBV7-9 to TRBJ2-7, with 7 nucleotides matching TRBD1. The CDR3 has 14 residues. V was pared by 2 bases and J by 2 bases, with 3 bases of the junction left unmatched. Looked up from germline, CDR1 is SEHNR and CDR2 is FQNEAQ (reference sequence). CDR3 sequence: CASSLTGEAYEQYF. CDR3 DNA sequence: TGTGCCAGCAGCTTAACAGGGGAAGCCTACGAGCAGTACTTC.

This clone was picked up one time. The chain carries TRBV23-1 and TRBJ1-5; no clear D gene. TRBV23-1 is filed as an ORF, its function uncertain. The CDR3 is 14 amino acids. The V end was cut by 3 bases, the J end by 5 bases, with 11 bases between. CDR3 amino acids: CASSQYEVYQPQHF. The CDR3, as DNA: TGCGCCAGCAGTCAGTATGAGGTATATCAGCCCCAGCATTTT.

The J gene is TRBJ2-3, the V gene TRBV27; the D is unclear. The CDR3 consists of 11 residues. V was cut by 4 bases and J by 5 bases, with 4 bases left in between. CDR1 and CDR2 (germline): MNHEY, SMNVEV (reference sequence). Here the CDR3 DNA reads TGTGCCAGCAGTTCAGGAGATACGCAGTATTTT. Translation: CASSSGDTQYF.

The chain links TRBV2 to TRBJ1-3, with TRBD1 as a possible D gene (6 bases). Germline CDR1 and CDR2: SNHLY and FYNNEI. Deletions cut 3 bases from V and 2 bases from J, with 14 bases between. This CDR3 is 16 amino acids long. The DNA for the CDR3 is TGTGCCAGCAGTGAGGGACATCCGGGCCCTGGAAACACCATATATTTT. Translation gives CASSEGHPGPGNTIYF.

The chain joins TRBV9 to TRBJ1-2; D gene uncertain. V was clipped by 1 base and J by 4 bases, with 11 bases between them. Germline V lookup: CDR1 SGDLS, CDR2 YYNGEE. The CDR3 runs 14 residues. In DNA form, the CDR3 reads TGTGCCAGCAGCGTACTTGACGGGTTCTATGGCTACACCTTC. Protein sequence: CASSVLDGFYGYTF.

The V and J genes are TRBV18 and TRBJ2-3, with 7 nucleotides matching TRBD1. The CDR3 is 14 amino acids. CDR1 and CDR2 (germline): KGHSH, LQKENI. V lost 1 base, J lost 5 bases, and 3 bases stayed unmatched. The CDR3 nucleotides are TGTGCCAGCTCACCACGACAGGGTGGAGATACGCAGTATTTT. This encodes CASSPRQGGDTQYF.

The rearrangement joins TRBV6-1 to TRBJ1-2, with TRBD1 matching over 11 bases. V trimming: 2 bases; J trimming: 8 bases; junction bases outside the gene matches: 10. Germline-derived CDR1 and CDR2 are MNHNS and SASEGT. There are 16 residues in the CDR3. As DNA, the CDR3 is TGTGCCAGCAGTGAACCCCTCGGACAGGGGGCAGGAGGCTACACCTTC. Encoded protein: CASSEPLGQGAGGYTF.

The J gene is TRBJ2-2, the V gene TRBV28; D unclear. The V end was cut by 4 bases, the J end by 6 bases, with 6 bases between. Germline V gives CDR1 MDHEN, CDR2 SYDVKM. CDR3 length: 12 amino acids. CDR3: CASSSTSGELFF. CDR3 nucleotide sequence: TGTGCCAGCAGTTCAACATCCGGGGAGCTGTTTTTT. Full variable domain (rest looked up from reference TRBV28 and TRBJ2-2): DVKVTQSSRYLVKRTGEKVFLECVQDMDHENMFWYRQDPGLGLRLIYFSYDVKMKEKGDIPEGYSVSREKKERFSLILESASTNQTSMYLCASSSTSGELFFGEGSRLTVL.

The V gene is TRBV2, the J gene TRBJ1-4, with 10 bases lining up with TRBD1. The CDR3 has 14 amino acids. Per the germline V gene, CDR1 is SNHLY and CDR2 is FYNNEI. J was trimmed by 6 bases and V by 6 bases; bases with no gene match: 4. CDR3 sequence reads: CASRDRGRDEKLFF. The CDR3 nucleotides read TGTGCCAGCAGAGACAGGGGGCGGGATGAAAAACTGTTTTTT.

The chain carries TRBV19 and TRBJ2-4; D gene unclear. The germline V gene encodes CDR1 LNHDA and CDR2 SQIVND (reference sequence). The CDR3 has 16 amino acids. V was pared by 7 bases and J by 0 bases, with 16 bases between. The CDR3 region is CASTPPGSLAKNIQYF. CDR3 DNA: TGTGCCAGTACCCCCCCAGGTTCCCTAGCCAAAAACATTCAGTACTTC.

CDR3 bases: TGTGCCAGCAGTTACTCGAGCACTAGCAGGGAGCAGTACTTC. Translation gives CASSYSSTSREQYF. The chain recombines TRBV6-2 or TRBV6-3 with TRBJ2-7, with D possibly being TRBD2 (6 bases). Trimming removed 0 bases at V and 7 bases at J, with 13 bases between. CDR1 and CDR2 (germline): MNHEY, SVGEGT. This CDR3 spans 14 amino acids.

The chain carries TRBV3-1 (or the pseudogene TRBV3-2) and TRBJ2-3; D is undetermined. The germline V and J ends were trimmed by 4 bases and 4 bases, with 9 bases remaining between them. Germline V CDR1 and CDR2: LGHDT, YNNKEL (reference sequence). This CDR3 is 13 amino acids long. In nucleotides, the CDR3 is TGTGCCAGCAGCCCTCAAGAGTCAGATACGCAGTATTTT. Its translation: CASSPQESDTQYF.

This chain uses TRBV7-6 with TRBJ1-2; D unclear. Trimming removed 5 bases from V and 4 bases from J, with 14 bases in between. Germline lookup yields CDR1 SGHVS and CDR2 FNYEAQ. The CDR3 has 14 amino acids. The CDR3 loop reads CASSPTRGSYGYTF. The DNA for the CDR3 is TGTGCCAGCAGCCCAACCCGGGGTAGCTATGGCTACACCTTC.

The chain recombines TRBV5-1 with TRBJ2-5; 8 positions match TRBD2. This CDR3 is built from 14 residues. CDR1 and CDR2 from the germline V gene are SGHRS and YFSETQ. Losses at the gene ends were 6 bases for V and 5 bases for J; bases not matched to a gene: 9. CDR3 sequence: CASTLGGGTETQYF. The CDR3 DNA follows: TGCGCCAGCACCCTGGGCGGGGGGACTGAGACCCAGTACTTC.

The DNA for the CDR3 is TGCAGCGTTGAAACCCATCAGGGCTACGAGCAGTACTTC. It translates to CSVETHQGYEQYF. V and J are TRBV29-1 and TRBJ2-7; a weak D match, TRBD1 (5 bases). Germline CDR1 is SQVTM and CDR2 is ANQGSEA. This CDR3 has 13 residues. V was cut by 2 bases and J by 3 bases, with 11 bases left in between.

The genes are TRBV6-4 and TRBJ1-2; D perhaps matches TRBD1 (6 bases). Between the trimmed V and J ends, which lost 3 bases and 8 bases, there was a span of 13 bases. This CDR3 is built from 13 residues. Germline CDR1 MRHNA, CDR2 SNTAGT. The CDR3 coding sequence is TGTGCCAGCAGTGAAACAGGGACGAGAGGCTACACCTTC. Translation: CASSETGTRGYTF.

The rearrangement uses TRBV27 and TRBJ2-1, with 8 nucleotides matching TRBD2. CDR3 size: 14 residues. J lost 4 bases, V lost 3 bases, and 2 bases had no gene match. Germline V gene data show CDR1 as MNHEY and CDR2 as SMNVEV (reference sequence). The CDR3 spells CASSFAGGYNEQFF. CDR3 DNA sequence: TGTGCCAGCAGTTTTGCGGGGGGATACAATGAGCAGTTCTTC.

V gene TRBV21-1 combines with J gene TRBJ1-6; the D call of TRBD1 is as the table states it, not checked on the DNA. TRBV21-1 is an annotated pseudogene. This CDR3 region has 14 residues. CDR3 DNA: TGTGCCAGCAGCAAAGATGGGCCCAATTCACCCCTCCACTTT. This gives the protein CASSKDGPNSPLHF.

The V and J genes are TRBV28 and TRBJ1-5; the D is unclear. The germline CDR1 and CDR2 sequences are MDHEN and SYDVKM. The CDR3 has 11 amino acids. Trimming pared 6 bases from V and 7 bases from J, leaving 7 bases between. The CDR3 nucleotides read TGTGCCAGCAGCCACGGGCAGCCCCAGCATTTT. Translating it yields CASSHGQPQHF.

In this sample, this clone turned up once. This chain links TRBV6-2 or TRBV6-3 with TRBJ2-5; 10 bases agree with TRBD1. Germline assignment: CDR1 MNHEY and CDR2 SVGEGT. This CDR3 spans 16 amino acids. V lost 5 bases, J lost 1 base, and 7 bases stayed unmatched. The CDR3 bases are TGTGCCAGCAGTAAGGGGACAGGGGCATCCCAAGAGACCCAGTACTTC. Protein product: CASSKGTGASQETQYF.

V is TRBV12-3 or TRBV12-4 and J is TRBJ1-1, with no clear D. The ends were cut back, 5 bases at V and 1 base at J, with 8 bases in the middle. The CDR3 spans 13 residues. CDR3 in amino acids: CASSLDKNTEAFF. In DNA, the CDR3 is TGTGCCAGCAGTCTCGACAAGAACACTGAAGCTTTCTTT.

By share of the sample, this clone is medium-sized. V is TRBV13 and J is TRBJ2-5; 13 bases align to TRBD2. Trimming removed 6 bases from V and 7 bases from J; junction bases left unmatched: 11. The CDR3 runs 16 residues. Germline CDR1 is PRHDT and CDR2 is FYEKMQ (reference sequence). In nucleotides, the CDR3 is TGTGCCAGCAGAAGACTAGCGGGGGGAACCAGGGGGACCCAGTACTTC. Its translation: CASRRLAGGTRGTQYF.

The chain uses TRBV21-1 and TRBJ2-6; no DNA check was done on the table's D call, TRBD1. TRBV21-1 is deemed a pseudogene. CDR3 length: 16 residues. DNA for the CDR3: TGTGCCAGGGACAGGGGGATTTTCTCTGGGGCCAACGTCCTGACTTTC. It encodes CARDRGIFSGANVLTF.

J is TRBJ1-1 and V is TRBV5-4; TRBD1 aligns across 7 bases. The germline V gene has CDR1 SGHNT and CDR2 YYREEE (reference sequence). The CDR3 covers 15 residues. V lost 4 bases to trimming and J lost 0 bases; unmatched junction nucleotides: 6. The CDR3 DNA is TGTGCCAGCAGCCAAGGGGGACAGATGAACACTGAAGCTTTCTTT. Its translation is CASSQGGQMNTEAFF.